Listed here are 18 T cell receptor beta chains from one sample, sequenced in a study of graft-versus-host responses after intestinal transplantation. Repertoires were generated with immunoSEQ multiplex PCR, while TCRdb's copy carries only in-frame clones and drops some. The table lists about 70,000 clones, less than 95% of them singletons. The antigens these receptors bind are not known. This sample comprised unstimulated CD8+ T cells sorted from spleen or lymph node cells, obtained before intestinal transplant. These TCRs come from a human donor who received an intestinal transplant.

The rearrangement links TRBV7-9 to TRBJ1-2, with TRBD1 matching over 11 bases. V lost 4 bases and J lost 7; bases outside the gene matches: 5. The CDR3 covers 14 residues. From germline, CDR1 is SEHNR and CDR2 FQNEAQ (reference sequence). CDR3 residues: CASSSGGTGGGYTF. CDR3 in DNA: TGTGCCAGCAGCTCGGGCGGGACAGGGGGTGGCTACACCTTC.

The chain is built from TRBV5-1 and TRBJ2-2, with 12 bases lining up with TRBD1. The V gene end was trimmed by 0 bases and the J gene end by 6 bases; junction bases not matched to a gene: 9. Germline values: CDR1 SGHRS, CDR2 YFSETQ. This CDR3 is 18 amino acids long. The CDR3 nucleotides read TGCGCCAGCAGCTTGGATGGGACAGGGGGCGTAGAATCCGGGGAGCTGTTTTTT. It specifies CASSLDGTGGVESGELFF.

Of note for this clone: The germline gene is not matched at one end of the junction; a read error may be the cause. Other DNA sequences of this sample code for an identical CDR3. V and J are TRBV7-9 and TRBJ1-1; perhaps TRBD1 as D (5 bases). The CDR3 length is 15 residues. Germline V CDR1 and CDR2: SEHNR, FQNEAQ (reference sequence). The CDR3 protein is CASSLAPGGNTEAFF. As DNA, the CDR3 is TGTGCCAGCAGCTTAGCGCCGGGGGGGAACACCGAAGCTTTCTTT.

This chain uses TRBV5-6 with TRBJ1-3; D is possibly TRBD1 (6 bases). Trimming took off 4 bases at V and 4 bases at J, with 12 bases between the two ends. In germline, CDR1 is SGHDT, CDR2 YYEEEE. This CDR3 has 14 residues. The CDR3 sequence is CASSAQGQGNTIYF. CDR3 DNA sequence: TGTGCCAGCAGCGCGCAGGGGCAAGGAAACACCATATATTTT.

The chain links TRBV4-1 to TRBJ2-1; 12 bases match TRBD1. Trimming at V came to 1 base and at J to 7 bases, leaving 11 bases not matched to a gene. The CDR3 is 18 residues long. Germline V gene lookup returns CDR1 MGHRA and CDR2 YSYEKL. CDR3 sequence (DNA): TGCGCCAGCAGCCAAGGACAATTCCCGGGACAGGGGGCGAATGAGCAGTTCTTC. It yields the protein CASSQGQFPGQGANEQFF.

This clone has more than one count but fewer than ten. The chain links TRBV6-6 to TRBJ1-1, with a tentative D call TRBD1 (6 bases). The germline V gene encodes CDR1 MNHNY and CDR2 SVGAGI (reference sequence). This CDR3 comprises 15 residues. The ends were cut back, 2 bases at V and 1 base at J, with 11 bases in the middle. This CDR3 reads CASSYLGGQNTEAFF. The CDR3 DNA reads as TGTGCCAGCAGTTACCTCGGGGGGCAGAACACTGAAGCTTTCTTT.

The CDR3 region has the DNA TGTGCCAGCAGTTTATCGGGCAGTTCCTACGAGCAGTACTTC. Its protein product is CASSLSGSSYEQYF. The chain employs TRBV27 and TRBJ2-7; the D is unclear. Trimming cost V 0 bases and J 1 base, with 7 bases left between them. CDR1 is MNHEY and CDR2 is SMNVEV in the germline V gene (reference sequence). CDR3 length equals 14 residues.

The chain recombines TRBV7-9 with TRBJ1-5; 7 nucleotides match TRBD1. Germline loops: CDR1 SEHNR, CDR2 FQNEAQ (reference sequence). This CDR3 comprises 14 residues. J was trimmed by 3 bases and V by 4 bases; bases with no gene match: 3. The CDR3 nucleotides read TGTGCCAGCAGCTATGGGACAGACAATCAGCCCCAGCATTTT. Translated: CASSYGTDNQPQHF.

The chain combines TRBV7-3 with TRBJ2-5; TRBD2 matches 10 bases. V was clipped by 4 bases and J by 4 bases; unmatched bases: 6. The CDR3 contains 15 residues. Germline values: CDR1 SGHTA, CDR2 FQGTGA. The CDR3 DNA sequence: TGTGCCAGCAGCTCCAGCGGGGGGGCACTAGAGACCCAGTACTTC. It yields the protein CASSSSGGALETQYF. The full variable domain, its missing parts supplied by reference TRBV7-3 and TRBJ2-5, is GAGVSQTPSNKVTEKGKYVELRCDPISGHTALYWYRQSLGQGPEFLIYFQGTGAADDSGLPNDRFFAVRPEGSVSTLKIQRTERGDSAVYLCASSSSGGALETQYFGPGTRLLVL.

The V and J genes are TRBV5-6 and TRBJ1-2, with 7 positions matching TRBD1. Unmatched junction bases numbered 6, after V lost 3 bases and J lost 4 bases. The CDR3 length is 14 residues. CDR1 and CDR2 from the germline V gene are SGHDT and YYEEEE. CDR3 protein: CASSWGTGAYGYTF. DNA for the CDR3: TGTGCCAGCAGCTGGGGCACAGGGGCCTATGGCTACACCTTC.

This sequence joins TRBV9 and TRBJ2-3; TRBD2 aligns across 11 bases. From germline, CDR1 is SGDLS and CDR2 YYNGEE. The V gene end was trimmed by 3 bases and the J gene end by 8 bases; junction bases not matched to a gene: 11. The CDR3 spans 16 residues. CDR3 in DNA: TGTGCCAGCAGCGAGGGAGGAGGTAGCGGGGGGGGTACGCAGTATTTT. Translated: CASSEGGGSGGGTQYF.

As for this clone: Relative to the germline gene, one junction end is altered; a read error may explain this. V usage is TRBV7-7 and J usage is TRBJ2-3, with D unclear. The CDR3 covers 14 residues. From germline, CDR1 is SSHAT and CDR2 FNYEAQ (reference sequence). In nucleotides, the CDR3 is TGTGCTAGCAGCTTAGCTGGCAGCACAGATACGCAGTATTTT. It encodes CASSLAGSTDTQYF.

This chain connects TRBV6-4 to TRBJ2-7; D perhaps matches TRBD2 (5 bases). CDR1 and CDR2 (germline): MRHNA, SNTAGT. V was pared by 6 bases and J by 6 bases, with 9 bases between. The CDR3 extends over 11 amino acids. CDR3: CASRLSGEQYF. For the CDR3, the DNA is TGTGCCAGCAGGTTAAGCGGCGAGCAGTACTTC.

The rearrangement uses TRBV6-5 and TRBJ2-7, with 11 bases lining up with TRBD1. The CDR3 is made up of 14 amino acids. The germline V gene has CDR1 MNHEY and CDR2 SVGAGI. J gave up 2 bases and V 6 bases, and 3 bases lay outside the gene matches. This CDR3 is CASSQGQGAYEQYF. For the CDR3, the DNA is TGTGCCAGCAGCCAGGGACAGGGGGCCTACGAGCAGTACTTC.

The chain uses TRBV13 and TRBJ2-7; the D gene is possibly TRBD2 (5 bases). Germline V CDR1 and CDR2: PRHDT, FYEKMQ (reference sequence). V was shortened by 5 bases and J by 3 bases, with 14 bases between the two germline ends. This CDR3 has 14 residues. The CDR3 is CASSPPSGVYEQYF. The CDR3 DNA follows: TGTGCCAGCAGCCCACCCTCCGGGGTCTACGAGCAGTACTTC.

The chain couples TRBV6-5 to TRBJ2-7, with D maybe TRBD1 (5 bases). The CDR3 length is 11 residues. V lost 6 bases and J lost 2, with 5 bases in between. Germline values: CDR1 MNHEY, CDR2 SVGAGI. CDR3 amino acids: CASRGAYEQYF. In nucleotides, the CDR3 is TGTGCCAGCAGAGGGGCCTACGAGCAGTACTTC.

V gene TRBV6-1 combines with J gene TRBJ2-7; D remains ambiguous. Deletions cut 2 bases from V and 2 bases from J, with 13 bases between. The CDR3 runs 15 residues. CDR1 MNHNS and CDR2 SASEGT come from the germline V gene. The CDR3 DNA reads as TGTGCCAGCAGTGAATGGGTGGCGGTCACCTACGAGCAGTACTTC. As protein: CASSEWVAVTYEQYF.

For this clone: One end of the junction fails to match germline, which may point to a read error. This chain links TRBV7-7 with TRBJ2-5; the match to TRBD2 covers 14 bases. The germline CDR1 and CDR2 sequences are SSHAT and FNYEAQ (reference sequence). The CDR3 runs to 15 residues. Written as DNA, the CDR3 is TGTGCTAGCAGCTTCGGGACTAGCGGGGGAGAGACCCAGTACTTC. The encoded protein is CASSFGTSGGETQYF.